The clone carrying this T cell receptor (beta chain) was observed at least ten times. As yet, its antigen is unknown. Scientists made TCR beta libraries using quantitative 5'-RACE with molecular barcodes. Using its own MiXCR run on the 5' RACE reads, TCRdb lists one record per CDR3 protein. The repertoire consists of about 390,000 distinct CDR3 sequences, with approximately 20% occurring once and the leading ten covering about 16%. The germline V gene has CDR1 LGHDT and CDR2 YNNKEL (reference sequence). CDR3 length equals 15 residues. Trimming removed 1 base at V and 0 bases at J, with 10 bases between. The entry originates in a study of CD8 T cells in ankylosing spondylitis. Study-level results: Significant enrichment of disease-linked clones was reportedly seen in matched ankylosing spondylitis synovial fluid. Ankylosing spondylitis blood appeared to carry a characteristic TCR beta motif of under ten highly homologous variants. Clones that were linked to disease were CD8+ and were relatively rare in peripheral blood.

The chain couples TRBV3-1 to TRBJ2-7; the D is unclear. The sequence was obtained from a male donor with ankylosing spondylitis. The specimen was blood, either unsorted or a sorted T cell fraction (not recorded which). In nucleotides, the CDR3 is TGTGCCAGCAGCCAAGTTCGCGCGAGCTCCTACGAGCAGTACTTC. Translating gives CASSQVRASSYEQYF.